This T cell receptor beta chain comes out of a study of cytomegalovirus exposure and HLA in healthy donors. Germline V CDR1 and CDR2: SEHNR, FQNEAQ (reference sequence). V lost 5 bases and J lost 7; bases outside the gene matches: 14. The CDR3 spans 16 residues. This clone is a singleton in its sample. Both 60 Vbeta primers and 13 Jbeta primers went into the PCR. Profiled with immunoSEQ multiplex PCR; TCRdb holds only in-frame clones, not every one. In the table there are about 150,000 clones, approximately 79% of which are singletons. Sequenced input: PBMCs. The sequence was collected from a man aged 50 to 60 in good health and CMV-seropositive. The chain combines TRBV7-9 with TRBJ2-5; TRBD1 agrees at 9 bases. CDR3 sequence (DNA): TGTGCCAGCAGCGGGGACAGGGAGGGATTTTGGGGGACCCAGTACTTC. It is translated as CASSGDREGFWGTQYF.